This T cell receptor beta chain derives from a study of blood T cell repertoires in COVID-19. In the study overall: Both acute and convalescent COVID-19 samples were obtained from the United States, Italy and Spain. T cells, B-cell-depleted T cells, or PBMCs supplied cDNA or gDNA.

Recruited during active infection, patients (from Seattle) were subsequently followed longitudinally. In the authors' methods: Reference gene primer amplification yielded estimated nucleated cell counts. The method was immunoSEQ multiplex PCR; TCRdb's version includes in-frame clones alone and lacks a portion of them. V and J calls and clone size are given by that table; D and trimming were obtained from the DNA. Of about 240,000 clones detected, more than 80% appear once; the ten largest clones hold 6.5% to 9%. Germline V gene sequence: CDR1 SQVTM, CDR2 ANQGSEA. This CDR3 is built from 12 residues. V was trimmed by 4 bases and J by 0 bases, leaving 5 bases between them.

The V call is TRBV29-1, the J call TRBJ2-3; D is ambiguous. The TCR comes from a woman of 80 years or more with COVID-19, enrolled during active disease. Source material: peripheral blood. The chain's CDR3 is CSVGASTDTQYF. CDR3 nucleotides: TGCAGCGTTGGAGCTAGCACAGATACGCAGTATTTT.